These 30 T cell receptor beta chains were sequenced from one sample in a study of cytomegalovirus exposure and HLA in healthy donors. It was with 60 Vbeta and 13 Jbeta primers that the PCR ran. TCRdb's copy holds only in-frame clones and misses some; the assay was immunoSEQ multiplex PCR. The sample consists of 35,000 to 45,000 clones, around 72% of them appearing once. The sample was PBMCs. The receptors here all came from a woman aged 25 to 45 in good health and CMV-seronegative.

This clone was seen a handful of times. CDR3 DNA sequence: TGTGCCAGCAGTGCCACAGAAGACACCGGGGAGCTGTTTTTT. This sequence encodes CASSATEDTGELFF. This chain links TRBV6-4 with TRBJ2-2; D ambiguous. CDR3 length: 14 residues. V lost 4 bases to trimming and J lost 3 bases, with 9 bases between them. CDR1 is MRHNA, CDR2 SNTAGT, per germline.

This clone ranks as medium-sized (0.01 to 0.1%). CDR3 loop: CASSEGPNTEAFF. The CDR3 DNA sequence: TGTGCCAGCAGTGAGGGGCCGAACACTGAAGCTTTCTTT. The chain uses TRBV6-1 and TRBJ1-1; possible D gene TRBD1, 5 bases. CDR3 length: 13 residues. V lost 3 bases and J 1 base, leaving 6 bases between the germline ends. CDR1 and CDR2 from the germline V gene are MNHNS and SASEGT.

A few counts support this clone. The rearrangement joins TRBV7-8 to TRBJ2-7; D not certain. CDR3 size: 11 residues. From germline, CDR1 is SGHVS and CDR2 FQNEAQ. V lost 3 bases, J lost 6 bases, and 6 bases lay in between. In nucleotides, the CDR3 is TGTGCCAGCAGCTTTTCGCGCGAGCAGTACTTC. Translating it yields CASSFSREQYF.

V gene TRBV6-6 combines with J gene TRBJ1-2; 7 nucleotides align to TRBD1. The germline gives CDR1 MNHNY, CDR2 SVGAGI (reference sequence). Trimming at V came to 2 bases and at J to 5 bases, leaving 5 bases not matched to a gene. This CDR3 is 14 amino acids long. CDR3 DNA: TGTGCCAGCAGTTACGACAGGGCGTCGTATGGCTACACCTTC. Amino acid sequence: CASSYDRASYGYTF.

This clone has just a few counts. The CDR3 loop is CASSEKRDGADTQYF. The CDR3 DNA is TGTGCCAGCAGTGAGAAACGGGATGGCGCAGATACGCAGTATTTT. V and J are TRBV6-1 and TRBJ2-3; D may be TRBD2 (5 bases). Germline CDR1 MNHNS, CDR2 SASEGT. The CDR3 is made up of 15 amino acids. With 3 bases removed from V and 4 bases from J, the gap between germline ends came to 14 bases.

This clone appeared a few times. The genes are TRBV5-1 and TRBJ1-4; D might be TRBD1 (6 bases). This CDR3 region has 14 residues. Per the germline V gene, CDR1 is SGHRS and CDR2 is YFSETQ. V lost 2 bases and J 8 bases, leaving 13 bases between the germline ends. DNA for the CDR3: TGCGCCAGCAGCTTAACAGGGAGCCACGAAAAACTGTTTTTT. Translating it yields CASSLTGSHEKLFF.

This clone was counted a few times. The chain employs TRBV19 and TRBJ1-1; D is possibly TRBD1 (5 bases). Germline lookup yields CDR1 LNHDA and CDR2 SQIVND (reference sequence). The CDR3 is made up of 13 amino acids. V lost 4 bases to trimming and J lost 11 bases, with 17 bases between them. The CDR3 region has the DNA TGTGCCAGTAGTACGCGCAGGGAAATTGAGGCTTTCTTT. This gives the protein CASSTRREIEAFF.

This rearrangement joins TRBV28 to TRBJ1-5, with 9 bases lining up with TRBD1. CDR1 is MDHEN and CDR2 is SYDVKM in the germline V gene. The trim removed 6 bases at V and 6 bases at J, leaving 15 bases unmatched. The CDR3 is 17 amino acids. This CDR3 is CASRDPPGTGFGQPQHF. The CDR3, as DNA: TGTGCCAGCAGGGATCCTCCCGGGACAGGGTTTGGTCAGCCCCAGCATTTT.

The CDR3 nucleotides read TGTGCCAGCAGGAGAACGGGACTGAACTATGGCTACACCTTC. As protein: CASRRTGLNYGYTF. The rearrangement uses TRBV28 and TRBJ1-2; D is possibly TRBD1 (5 bases). Trimming pared 6 bases from V and 2 bases from J, leaving 13 bases between. This CDR3 has 14 amino acids. Germline V gives CDR1 MDHEN, CDR2 SYDVKM.

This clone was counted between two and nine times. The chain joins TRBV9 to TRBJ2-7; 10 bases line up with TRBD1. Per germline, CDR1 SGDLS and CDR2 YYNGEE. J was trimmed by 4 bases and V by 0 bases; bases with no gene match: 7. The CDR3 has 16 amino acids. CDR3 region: CASSVDLGTGVYEQYF. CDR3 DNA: TGTGCCAGCAGCGTAGACCTCGGGACAGGGGTGTACGAGCAGTACTTC.

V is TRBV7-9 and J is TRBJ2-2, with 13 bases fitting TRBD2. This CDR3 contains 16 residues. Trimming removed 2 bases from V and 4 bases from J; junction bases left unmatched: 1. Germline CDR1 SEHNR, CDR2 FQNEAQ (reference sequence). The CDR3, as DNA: TGTGCCAGCAGCTTACGACTAGCGGGGGGCACCGGGGAGCTGTTTTTT. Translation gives CASSLRLAGGTGELFF.

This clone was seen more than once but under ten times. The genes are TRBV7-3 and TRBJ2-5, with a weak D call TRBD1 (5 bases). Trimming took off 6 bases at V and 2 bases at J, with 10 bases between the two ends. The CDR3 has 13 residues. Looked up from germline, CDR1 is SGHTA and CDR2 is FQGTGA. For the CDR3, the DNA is TGTGCCAGCAGAGGGGCTGGACAAGAGACCCAGTACTTC. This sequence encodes CASRGAGQETQYF.

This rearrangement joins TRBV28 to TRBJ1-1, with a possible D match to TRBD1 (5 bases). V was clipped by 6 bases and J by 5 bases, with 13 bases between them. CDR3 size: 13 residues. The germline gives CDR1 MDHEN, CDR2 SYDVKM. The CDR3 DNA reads TGTGCCAGCAGGCAGGGCGGTCGGACTGAAGCTTTCTTT. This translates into CASRQGGRTEAFF.

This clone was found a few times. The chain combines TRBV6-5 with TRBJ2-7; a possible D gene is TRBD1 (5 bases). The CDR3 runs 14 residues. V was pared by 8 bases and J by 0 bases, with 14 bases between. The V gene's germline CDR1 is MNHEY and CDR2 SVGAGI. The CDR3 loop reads CASGRAGRSYEQYF. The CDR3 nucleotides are TGTGCCAGCGGTAGGGCAGGGCGCTCCTACGAGCAGTACTTC.

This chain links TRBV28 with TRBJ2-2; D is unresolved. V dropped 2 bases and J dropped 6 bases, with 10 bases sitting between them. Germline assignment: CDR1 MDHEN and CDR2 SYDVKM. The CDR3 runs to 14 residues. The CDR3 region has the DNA TGTGCCAGCAGTTTACCCACCTGGCCCGGGGAGCTGTTTTTT. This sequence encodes CASSLPTWPGELFF.

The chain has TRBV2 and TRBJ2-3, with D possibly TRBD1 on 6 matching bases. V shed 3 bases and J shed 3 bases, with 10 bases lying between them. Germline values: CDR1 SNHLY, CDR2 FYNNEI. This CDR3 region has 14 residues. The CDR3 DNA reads TGTGCCAGCAGTGACAGGGGATCAACAGATACGCAGTATTTT. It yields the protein CASSDRGSTDTQYF.

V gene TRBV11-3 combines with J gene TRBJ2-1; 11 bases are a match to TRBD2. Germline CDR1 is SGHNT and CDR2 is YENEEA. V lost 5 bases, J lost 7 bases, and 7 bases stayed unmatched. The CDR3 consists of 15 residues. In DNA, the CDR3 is TGTGCCAGCAGCCGTAGCGGGGGGGATAGGAATGAGCAGTTCTTC. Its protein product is CASSRSGGDRNEQFF. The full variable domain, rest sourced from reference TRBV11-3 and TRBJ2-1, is EAGVVQSPRYKIIEKKQPVAFWCNPISGHNTLYWYLQNLGQGPELLIRYENEEAVDDSQLPKDRFSAERLKGVDSTLKIQPAELGDSAVYLCASSRSGGDRNEQFFGPGTRLTVL.

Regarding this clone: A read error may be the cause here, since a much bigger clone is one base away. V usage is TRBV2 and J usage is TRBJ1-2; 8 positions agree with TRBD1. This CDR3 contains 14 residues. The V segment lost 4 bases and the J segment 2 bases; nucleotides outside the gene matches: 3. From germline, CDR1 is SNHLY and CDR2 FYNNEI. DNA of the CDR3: TGTGCCAGCAGTGGACAGGGGTTAAACTATGGCTACACCTTC. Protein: CASSGQGLNYGYTF.

The CDR3 DNA reads as TGTGCCAGCAGCTCCCGGGGGGCCGACTACAATGAGCAGTTCTTC. Encoded protein: CASSSRGADYNEQFF. The chain has TRBV11-3 and TRBJ2-1; possible D gene TRBD2, 7 bases. The V gene lost 4 bases and the J gene lost 3 bases, with 13 bases spanning the gap. The CDR3 covers 15 residues. CDR1 is SGHNT and CDR2 is YENEEA in the germline V gene.

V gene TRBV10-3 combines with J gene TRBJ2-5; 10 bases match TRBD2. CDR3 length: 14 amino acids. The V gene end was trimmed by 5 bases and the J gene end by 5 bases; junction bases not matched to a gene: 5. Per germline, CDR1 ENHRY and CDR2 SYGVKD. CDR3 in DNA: TGTGCCATCAGTAGCGGGGGGGCAAGGGAGACCCAGTACTTC. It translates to CAISSGGARETQYF.

The CDR3 DNA is TGTGCCTGGAGTGTCTTCTATGGCTACACCTTC. Its translation: CAWSVFYGYTF. The rearrangement uses TRBV30 and TRBJ1-2; D is undetermined. Germline loops: CDR1 GTSNPN, CDR2 SVGIG (reference sequence). The CDR3 sequence is 11 residues long. V was pared by 0 bases and J by 4 bases, with 3 bases between.

The CDR3 DNA reads TGCAGCGCCGGGGGGGGACAGCGAAGATTTTTCTACGAGCAGTACTTC. Translating it yields CSAGGGQRRFFYEQYF. The chain joins TRBV29-1 to TRBJ2-7, with D perhaps TRBD2 (8 bases). From germline, CDR1 is SQVTM and CDR2 ANQGSEA. With 7 bases removed from V and 3 bases from J, the gap between germline ends came to 25 bases. The CDR3 has 16 residues.

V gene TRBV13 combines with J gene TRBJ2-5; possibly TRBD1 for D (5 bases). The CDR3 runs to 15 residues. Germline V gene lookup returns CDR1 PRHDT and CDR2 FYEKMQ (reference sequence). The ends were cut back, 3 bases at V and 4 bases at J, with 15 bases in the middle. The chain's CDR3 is CASSFGQGTSETQYF. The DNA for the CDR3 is TGTGCCAGCAGCTTCGGGCAGGGTACGTCAGAGACCCAGTACTTC.

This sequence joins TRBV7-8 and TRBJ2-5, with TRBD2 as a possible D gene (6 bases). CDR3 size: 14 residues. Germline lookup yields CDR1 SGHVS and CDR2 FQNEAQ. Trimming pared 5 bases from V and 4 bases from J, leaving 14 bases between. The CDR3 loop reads CASSGTGRGETQYF. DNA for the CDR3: TGTGCCAGCAGCGGTACGGGGCGGGGAGAGACCCAGTACTTC.

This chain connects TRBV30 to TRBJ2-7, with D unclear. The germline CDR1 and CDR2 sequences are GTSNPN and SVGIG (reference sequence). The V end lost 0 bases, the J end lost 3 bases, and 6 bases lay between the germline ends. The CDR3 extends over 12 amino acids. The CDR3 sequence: CAWSVANYEQYF. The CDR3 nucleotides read TGTGCCTGGAGTGTAGCGAACTACGAGCAGTACTTC.

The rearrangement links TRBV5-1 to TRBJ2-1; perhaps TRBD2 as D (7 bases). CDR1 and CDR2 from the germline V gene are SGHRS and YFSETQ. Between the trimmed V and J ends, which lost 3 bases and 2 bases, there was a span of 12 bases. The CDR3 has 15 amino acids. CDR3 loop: CASSWGGPPYNEQFF. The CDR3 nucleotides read TGCGCCAGCAGCTGGGGGGGGCCCCCCTACAATGAGCAGTTCTTC.

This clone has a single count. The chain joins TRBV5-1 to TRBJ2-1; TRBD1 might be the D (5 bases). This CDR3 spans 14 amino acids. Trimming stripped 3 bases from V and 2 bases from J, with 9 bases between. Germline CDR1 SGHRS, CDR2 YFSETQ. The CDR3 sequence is CASSSTVTYNEQFF. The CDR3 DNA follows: TGCGCCAGCAGCTCGACAGTTACCTACAATGAGCAGTTCTTC.

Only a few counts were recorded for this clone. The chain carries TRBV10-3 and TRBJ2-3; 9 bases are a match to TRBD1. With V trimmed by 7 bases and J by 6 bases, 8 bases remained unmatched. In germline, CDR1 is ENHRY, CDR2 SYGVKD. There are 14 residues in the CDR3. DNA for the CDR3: TGTGCCATCATGGGACAGGGTAATTCGGATACGCAGTATTTT. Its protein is CAIMGQGNSDTQYF.

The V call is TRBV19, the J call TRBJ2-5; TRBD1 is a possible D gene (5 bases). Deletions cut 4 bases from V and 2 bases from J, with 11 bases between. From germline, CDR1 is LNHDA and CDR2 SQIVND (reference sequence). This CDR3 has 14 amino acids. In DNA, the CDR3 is TGTGCCAGTAGTACCACAGGTACACAAGAGACCCAGTACTTC. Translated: CASSTTGTQETQYF. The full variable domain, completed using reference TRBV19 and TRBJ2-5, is DGGITQSPKYLFRKEGQNVTLSCEQNLNHDAMYWYRQDPGQGLRLIYYSQIVNDFQKGDIAEGYSVSREKKESFPLTVTSAQKNPTAFYLCASSTTGTQETQYFGPGTRLLVL.

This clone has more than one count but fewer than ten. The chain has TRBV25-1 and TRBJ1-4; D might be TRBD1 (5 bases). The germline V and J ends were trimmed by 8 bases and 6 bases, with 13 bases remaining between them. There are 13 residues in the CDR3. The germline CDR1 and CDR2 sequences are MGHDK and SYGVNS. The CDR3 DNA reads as TGTGCCAGCGTACAGGCGGGATATGAAAAACTGTTTTTT. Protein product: CASVQAGYEKLFF.